These 4 T cell receptor beta chains share one sample of origin, sequenced in a study of T cells in Graves' hyperthyroidism and ophthalmopathy. RNA transcripts provided the source from which TCR beta CDR3 regions were amplified. TCR CDR3 regions were first amplified by RT-PCR with HTBI primers. Using its own MiXCR run on the multiplex PCR reads, TCRdb lists one record per CDR3 protein. The sample yields some 570,000 distinct CDR3 sequences, approximately 15% seen once. The source material was blood. All receptors come from a woman younger than 30 with Graves' ophthalmopathy.

This clonotype came up many times. The V and J genes are TRBV5-8 and TRBJ1-1; the D is unclear. Trimming stripped 6 bases from V and 0 bases from J, with 3 bases between. The germline gives CDR1 SGHTS, CDR2 YDEGEE. The CDR3 is 11 residues long. CDR3 amino acids: CASNLNTEAFF. DNA of the CDR3: TGTGCCAGCAATCTGAACACTGAAGCTTTCTTT.

This clonotype was seen ten or more times. The chain combines TRBV7-9 with TRBJ1-1; D not resolved. The CDR3 has 14 residues. Trimming left V 1 base short and J 8 bases short, with 14 bases between. The germline V gene has CDR1 SEHNR and CDR2 FQNEAQ (reference sequence). The chain's CDR3 is CASSLGSEAEEAFF. The CDR3 DNA is TGTGCCAGCAGCTTAGGGTCGGAGGCAGAAGAAGCTTTCTTT.

The chain carries TRBV15 and TRBJ2-7; maybe TRBD2 (5 bases). The CDR3 totals 14 residues. Per the germline V gene, CDR1 is LNHNV and CDR2 is YYDKDF (reference sequence). V lost 1 base to trimming and J lost 5 bases, with 12 bases between them. The CDR3 protein is CATSRARETHEQYF. In nucleotides, the CDR3 is TGTGCCACCAGCAGAGCGAGGGAGACTCACGAGCAGTACTTC.

The sample holds many counts of this clonotype. The genes are TRBV20-1 and TRBJ2-7; D not certain. V lost 7 bases, J lost 3 bases, and 19 bases lay in between. The CDR3 length is 14 residues. CDR1 and CDR2 from the germline V gene are DFQATT and SNEGSKA (reference sequence). CDR3 DNA: TGCAGTGGCAAACCATATTGGACGGGCTACGAGCAGTACTTC. Its translation is CSGKPYWTGYEQYF.